This is a list of T cell receptor beta chains from one sample in a study of response to subunit inactivated influenza vaccine. TCRdb re-called the RT-PCR reads with MiXCR, one entry per CDR3 protein. Found here are about 700,000 distinct CDR3 sequences, roughly 15% of them singletons; the top ten hold about 7.4%. The material sequenced was PBMCs from blood, taken around 15 days before vaccination. These receptors all come from a man aged 45-65 years who received an inactivated influenza vaccine. CDR3s include the opening cysteine and the closing phenylalanine or tryptophan. A D gene is named only where the DNA matches it firmly. Size tells how often a clone was seen (once, few, many) or the class of an expanded clone, and some rows leave it out.

j_gene: TRBJ2-3
d_gene: .
abundance: .
v_gene: TRBV6-1
CDR3aa: CASSEAGGRSDTQYF
CDR3nt: TGTGCCAGCAGTGAAGCAGGGGGTAGGTCGGATACGCAGTATTTT

j_gene: TRBJ1-1
d_gene: .
abundance: once
v_gene: TRBV14
CDR3aa: CASSQYRDGDTEAFF
CDR3nt: TGTGCCAGCAGCCAATACCGGGACGGAGACACTGAAGCTTTCTTT

j_gene: TRBJ2-3
d_gene: TRBD2
abundance: few
v_gene: TRBV11-2
CDR3aa: CASSRWPRAGVDRDTQYF
CDR3nt: TGTGCCAGCAGTCGTTGGCCCCGGGCGGGGGTCGATAGAGATACGCAGTATTTT

j_gene: TRBJ2-7
d_gene: .
abundance: .
v_gene: TRBV5-1
CDR3aa: CASSLASGKSSYEQYF
CDR3nt: TGCGCCAGCAGCTTGGCCTCCGGGAAGAGCTCCTACGAGCAGTACTTC

j_gene: TRBJ2-5
d_gene: .
abundance: few
v_gene: TRBV2
CDR3aa: CASSESYF
CDR3nt: TGTGCCAGCAGTGAATCGTACTTC

j_gene: TRBJ2-7
d_gene: TRBD1
abundance: .
v_gene: TRBV11-2
CDR3aa: CASSEQGVISYEQYF
CDR3nt: TGTGCCAGCAGCGAACAGGGGGTTATCTCCTACGAGCAGTACTTC

j_gene: TRBJ1-2
d_gene: .
abundance: .
v_gene: TRBV5-1
CDR3aa: CASSLGRSGTGANYGYTF
CDR3nt: TGCGCCAGCAGCTTGGGCCGGTCGGGTACCGGAGCTAACTATGGCTACACCTTC

j_gene: TRBJ2-7
d_gene: TRBD1
abundance: many
v_gene: TRBV5-1
CDR3aa: CASWDRGRSYEQYF
CDR3nt: TGCGCCAGCTGGGACAGGGGAAGATCCTACGAGCAGTACTTC

j_gene: TRBJ2-2
d_gene: .
abundance: .
v_gene: TRBV4-3
CDR3aa: CASSQVLVSGELFF
CDR3nt: TGCGCCAGCAGCCAAGTTCTAGTCAGCGGGGAGCTGTTTTTT

j_gene: TRBJ2-3
d_gene: TRBD2
abundance: many
v_gene: TRBV12-3/TRBV12-4
CDR3aa: CASRGGTDTQYF
CDR3nt: TGTGCCAGCAGGGGGGGGACAGATACGCAGTATTTT

j_gene: TRBJ2-3
d_gene: .
abundance: few
v_gene: TRBV12-3/TRBV12-4
CDR3aa: CASSSSMADTQYF
CDR3nt: TGTGCCAGCAGTTCCTCTATGGCCGATACGCAGTATTTT

j_gene: TRBJ2-2
d_gene: TRBD1
abundance: few
v_gene: TRBV5-1
CDR3aa: CASSFRQGSGELFF
CDR3nt: TGCGCCAGCAGCTTCCGACAGGGGAGCGGGGAGCTGTTTTTT

j_gene: TRBJ2-1
d_gene: TRBD1
abundance: .
v_gene: TRBV3-1
CDR3aa: CASSRQTGSYNEQFF
CDR3nt: TGTGCCAGCAGCCGCCAGACAGGGTCCTACAATGAGCAGTTCTTC

j_gene: TRBJ2-3
d_gene: TRBD2
abundance: .
v_gene: TRBV10-1
CDR3aa: CASSERGLAGAGDTQYF
CDR3nt: TGCGCCAGCAGTGAGAGAGGACTAGCGGGGGCAGGAGATACGCAGTATTTT

j_gene: TRBJ1-6
d_gene: TRBD1
abundance: .
v_gene: TRBV18
CDR3aa: CASSPGGGLNSPLHF
CDR3nt: TGTGCCAGCTCACCAGGAGGGGGCCTGAATTCACCCCTCCACTTT

j_gene: TRBJ1-5
d_gene: .
abundance: .
v_gene: TRBV18
CDR3aa: CASSPGGRNQPQHF
CDR3nt: TGTGCCAGCTCACCGGGGGGCCGCAATCAGCCCCAGCATTTT

j_gene: TRBJ2-1
d_gene: TRBD1
abundance: few
v_gene: TRBV7-9
CDR3aa: CASSLRTGPEVEQFF
CDR3nt: TGTGCCAGCAGCCTTAGGACAGGGCCAGAGGTGGAGCAGTTCTTC

j_gene: TRBJ2-2
d_gene: .
abundance: .
v_gene: TRBV5-6
CDR3aa: CASSPPWGDTGELFF
CDR3nt: TGTGCCAGCAGCCCCCCGTGGGGTGACACCGGGGAGCTGTTTTTT

j_gene: TRBJ2-6
d_gene: .
abundance: .
v_gene: TRBV2
CDR3aa: CASSSIRVTGANVLTF
CDR3nt: TGTGCCAGCAGTTCGATCAGGGTCACTGGGGCCAACGTCCTGACTTTC

j_gene: TRBJ2-7
d_gene: .
abundance: many
v_gene: TRBV2
CDR3aa: CASNAQVTYEQYF
CDR3nt: TGTGCCAGCAACGCACAGGTTACCTACGAGCAGTACTTC

j_gene: TRBJ1-2
d_gene: TRBD1
abundance: many
v_gene: TRBV28
CDR3aa: CASSYPTGGNYGYTF
CDR3nt: TGTGCCAGCAGTTATCCCACAGGGGGGAACTATGGCTACACCTTC

j_gene: TRBJ1-5
d_gene: .
abundance: few
v_gene: TRBV20-1
CDR3aa: CSARTRVQRGNQPQHF
CDR3nt: TGCAGTGCTAGAACGCGCGTCCAGAGGGGCAATCAGCCCCAGCATTTT

j_gene: TRBJ2-7
d_gene: TRBD1
abundance: .
v_gene: TRBV6-5
CDR3aa: CASSYSQGARYEQYF
CDR3nt: TGTGCCAGCAGTTACAGTCAGGGGGCGCGATACGAGCAGTACTTC

j_gene: TRBJ2-2
d_gene: TRBD2
abundance: few
v_gene: TRBV6-1
CDR3aa: CAGSGRGGRDTGELFF
CDR3nt: TGTGCCGGATCCGGACGCGGCGGGAGGGACACCGGGGAGCTGTTTTTT

j_gene: TRBJ1-1
d_gene: .
abundance: .
v_gene: TRBV5-1
CDR3aa: CASSLGNFVNTEAFF
CDR3nt: TGCGCCAGCAGCTTGGGGAACTTCGTGAACACTGAAGCTTTCTTT

j_gene: TRBJ2-7
d_gene: .
abundance: few
v_gene: TRBV6-1
CDR3aa: CASSEKGWAGASYEQYF
CDR3nt: TGTGCCAGCAGTGAAAAAGGTTGGGCAGGGGCTTCCTACGAGCAGTACTTC

j_gene: TRBJ2-5
d_gene: .
abundance: .
v_gene: TRBV28
CDR3aa: CASSFLYMATQKETQYF
CDR3nt: TGTGCCAGCAGTTTCCTCTACATGGCAACCCAGAAAGAGACCCAGTACTTC

j_gene: TRBJ2-7
d_gene: .
abundance: .
v_gene: TRBV23-1
CDR3aa: CASSLHRVLYLYEQYF
CDR3nt: TGCGCCAGCAGTCTGCATAGGGTCCTATATCTCTACGAGCAGTACTTC

j_gene: TRBJ2-5
d_gene: .
abundance: few
v_gene: TRBV7-2
CDR3aa: CASSLTRDSQETQHF
CDR3nt: TGTGCCAGCAGCTTGACGCGGGACTCTCAAGAGACCCAGCACTTC

j_gene: TRBJ2-1
d_gene: TRBD2
abundance: .
v_gene: TRBV4-2
CDR3aa: CASSQVYGTSVYEQFF
CDR3nt: TGTGCCAGCAGCCAAGTCTACGGGACTAGCGTTTATGAGCAGTTCTTC

j_gene: TRBJ2-2
d_gene: .
abundance: few
v_gene: TRBV27
CDR3aa: CASSLLRTTNTGELFF
CDR3nt: TGTGCCAGCAGTTTACTGAGGACAACGAACACCGGGGAGCTGTTTTTT

j_gene: TRBJ2-5
d_gene: .
abundance: .
v_gene: TRBV15
CDR3aa: CATSRRLVETQYF
CDR3nt: TGTGCCACCAGCAGGCGCTTAGTGGAGACCCAGTACTTC

j_gene: TRBJ2-2
d_gene: .
abundance: .
v_gene: TRBV10-2
CDR3aa: CASSDPGGPNTGELFF
CDR3nt: TGCGCCAGCAGTGATCCGGGGGGCCCAAACACCGGGGAGCTGTTTTTT

j_gene: TRBJ1-4
d_gene: .
abundance: few
v_gene: TRBV4-3
CDR3aa: CASSQEGDGEEKLFF
CDR3nt: TGCGCCAGCAGCCAAGAGGGGGACGGGGAGGAAAAACTGTTTTTT

j_gene: TRBJ2-5
d_gene: .
abundance: few
v_gene: TRBV20-1
CDR3aa: CSATEETQYF
CDR3nt: TGCAGTGCTACGGAAGAGACCCAGTACTTC

j_gene: TRBJ2-3
d_gene: .
abundance: few
v_gene: TRBV6-5
CDR3aa: CASSYRGVSVAADTQYF
CDR3nt: TGTGCCAGCAGTTACCGGGGAGTTAGCGTCGCGGCAGATACGCAGTATTTT

j_gene: TRBJ1-6
d_gene: TRBD1
abundance: .
v_gene: TRBV9
CDR3aa: CASSSGTVYGALHF
CDR3nt: TGTGCCAGCAGCTCCGGGACAGTATACGGGGCCCTCCACTTT

j_gene: TRBJ2-6
d_gene: TRBD1
abundance: .
v_gene: TRBV25-1
CDR3aa: CASGTGIRGANVLTF
CDR3nt: TGTGCCAGCGGGACAGGGATCCGTGGGGCCAACGTCCTGACTTTC

j_gene: TRBJ2-7
d_gene: .
abundance: few
v_gene: TRBV6-6
CDR3aa: CASSPRELGEQYF
CDR3nt: TGTGCCAGCAGCCCAAGGGAACTGGGGGAGCAGTACTTC

j_gene: TRBJ2-1
d_gene: TRBD1
abundance: .
v_gene: TRBV6-1
CDR3aa: CASRPDRLGEQFF
CDR3nt: TGTGCCAGCAGACCGGACAGGTTGGGTGAGCAGTTCTTC

j_gene: TRBJ1-2
d_gene: .
abundance: .
v_gene: TRBV20-1
CDR3aa: CSARNGRGIYGYTF
CDR3nt: TGCAGTGCTAGAAACGGCAGGGGAATCTATGGCTACACCTTC

j_gene: TRBJ2-3
d_gene: .
abundance: .
v_gene: TRBV12-3/TRBV12-4
CDR3aa: CASSLSDSTDTQYF
CDR3nt: TGTGCCAGCAGTTTATCGGACAGCACAGATACGCAGTATTTT

j_gene: TRBJ1-5
d_gene: .
abundance: many
v_gene: TRBV10-3
CDR3aa: CAISGGEVIHF
CDR3nt: TGTGCCATCAGTGGAGGGGAAGTTATCCATTTT

j_gene: TRBJ2-5
d_gene: .
abundance: .
v_gene: TRBV4-2
CDR3aa: CASSQGSGRGTQYF
CDR3nt: TGTGCCAGCAGCCAAGGAAGCGGCCGTGGAACCCAGTACTTC

j_gene: TRBJ1-4
d_gene: .
abundance: few
v_gene: TRBV7-9
CDR3aa: CASSLGPSNEKLFF
CDR3nt: TGTGCCAGCAGCTTAGGACCTTCCAATGAAAAACTGTTTTTT

j_gene: TRBJ1-2
d_gene: TRBD1
abundance: .
v_gene: TRBV2
CDR3aa: CASRSTGIYGYTF
CDR3nt: TGTGCCAGCAGGTCGACAGGGATTTATGGCTACACCTTC

j_gene: TRBJ2-7
d_gene: .
abundance: many
v_gene: TRBV5-1
CDR3aa: CASSLGTIYEQYF
CDR3nt: TGCGCCAGCAGCTTGGGGACCATCTACGAGCAGTACTTC

j_gene: TRBJ2-2
d_gene: .
abundance: .
v_gene: TRBV28
CDR3aa: CASMEGARNTGELFF
CDR3nt: TGTGCCAGCATGGAGGGGGCTAGGAACACCGGGGAGCTGTTTTTT

j_gene: TRBJ2-5
d_gene: TRBD1
abundance: few
v_gene: TRBV20-1
CDR3aa: CSASRTGYQETQYF
CDR3nt: TGCAGTGCTAGCCGGACAGGGTACCAAGAGACCCAGTACTTC

j_gene: TRBJ1-4
d_gene: .
abundance: .
v_gene: TRBV25-1
CDR3aa: CASQSAGGSGKLFF
CDR3nt: TGTGCCAGCCAGAGTGCGGGGGGCTCGGGAAAACTGTTTTTT

j_gene: TRBJ2-7
d_gene: .
abundance: .
v_gene: TRBV20-1
CDR3aa: CSARPLQRATYEQYF
CDR3nt: TGCAGTGCTAGACCCCTCCAGCGGGCAACCTACGAGCAGTACTTC

j_gene: TRBJ2-7
d_gene: .
abundance: .
v_gene: TRBV20-1
CDR3aa: CSATHGTYNSYEQYF
CDR3nt: TGCAGTGCTACCCACGGGACTTACAACTCCTACGAGCAGTACTTC

j_gene: TRBJ2-3
d_gene: TRBD2
abundance: .
v_gene: TRBV2
CDR3aa: CASSVRLAGVPDTQYF
CDR3nt: TGTGCCAGCAGTGTCCGACTAGCGGGAGTACCAGATACGCAGTATTTT

j_gene: TRBJ1-6
d_gene: TRBD1
abundance: .
v_gene: TRBV6-1
CDR3aa: CASSTQGFNSPLHF
CDR3nt: TGTGCCAGCAGTACACAGGGGTTTAATTCACCCCTCCACTTT

j_gene: TRBJ2-3
d_gene: .
abundance: .
v_gene: TRBV24-1
CDR3aa: CATSDFSLYTGTQYF
CDR3nt: TGTGCCACCAGTGATTTCAGCCTTTACACAGGTACGCAGTATTTT

j_gene: TRBJ2-7
d_gene: .
abundance: .
v_gene: TRBV21-1
CDR3aa: CASSPGCGSRYEQYF
CDR3nt: TGTGCCAGCAGCCCTGGGTGCGGGAGTAGGTACGAGCAGTACTTC

j_gene: TRBJ2-5
d_gene: TRBD2
abundance: .
v_gene: TRBV6-2/TRBV6-3
CDR3aa: CASRQTSRETQYF
CDR3nt: TGTGCCAGCAGGCAGACTAGCAGGGAGACCCAGTACTTC

j_gene: TRBJ2-1
d_gene: .
abundance: few
v_gene: TRBV11-2
CDR3aa: CASRTGVRLYNEQFF
CDR3nt: TGTGCCAGCAGGACGGGAGTAAGGTTATACAATGAGCAGTTCTTC